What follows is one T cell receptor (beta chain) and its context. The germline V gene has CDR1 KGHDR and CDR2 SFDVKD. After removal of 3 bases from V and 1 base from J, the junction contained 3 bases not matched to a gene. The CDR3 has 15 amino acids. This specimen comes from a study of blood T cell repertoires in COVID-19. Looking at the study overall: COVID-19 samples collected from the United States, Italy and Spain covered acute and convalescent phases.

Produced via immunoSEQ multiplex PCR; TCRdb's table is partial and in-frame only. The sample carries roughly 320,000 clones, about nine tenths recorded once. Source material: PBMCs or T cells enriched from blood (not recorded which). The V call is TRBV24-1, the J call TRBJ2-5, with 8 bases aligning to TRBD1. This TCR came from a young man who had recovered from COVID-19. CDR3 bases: TGTGCCACCAGTGATGGGGGACAGGTCCAAGAGACCCAGTACTTC. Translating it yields CATSDGGQVQETQYF.